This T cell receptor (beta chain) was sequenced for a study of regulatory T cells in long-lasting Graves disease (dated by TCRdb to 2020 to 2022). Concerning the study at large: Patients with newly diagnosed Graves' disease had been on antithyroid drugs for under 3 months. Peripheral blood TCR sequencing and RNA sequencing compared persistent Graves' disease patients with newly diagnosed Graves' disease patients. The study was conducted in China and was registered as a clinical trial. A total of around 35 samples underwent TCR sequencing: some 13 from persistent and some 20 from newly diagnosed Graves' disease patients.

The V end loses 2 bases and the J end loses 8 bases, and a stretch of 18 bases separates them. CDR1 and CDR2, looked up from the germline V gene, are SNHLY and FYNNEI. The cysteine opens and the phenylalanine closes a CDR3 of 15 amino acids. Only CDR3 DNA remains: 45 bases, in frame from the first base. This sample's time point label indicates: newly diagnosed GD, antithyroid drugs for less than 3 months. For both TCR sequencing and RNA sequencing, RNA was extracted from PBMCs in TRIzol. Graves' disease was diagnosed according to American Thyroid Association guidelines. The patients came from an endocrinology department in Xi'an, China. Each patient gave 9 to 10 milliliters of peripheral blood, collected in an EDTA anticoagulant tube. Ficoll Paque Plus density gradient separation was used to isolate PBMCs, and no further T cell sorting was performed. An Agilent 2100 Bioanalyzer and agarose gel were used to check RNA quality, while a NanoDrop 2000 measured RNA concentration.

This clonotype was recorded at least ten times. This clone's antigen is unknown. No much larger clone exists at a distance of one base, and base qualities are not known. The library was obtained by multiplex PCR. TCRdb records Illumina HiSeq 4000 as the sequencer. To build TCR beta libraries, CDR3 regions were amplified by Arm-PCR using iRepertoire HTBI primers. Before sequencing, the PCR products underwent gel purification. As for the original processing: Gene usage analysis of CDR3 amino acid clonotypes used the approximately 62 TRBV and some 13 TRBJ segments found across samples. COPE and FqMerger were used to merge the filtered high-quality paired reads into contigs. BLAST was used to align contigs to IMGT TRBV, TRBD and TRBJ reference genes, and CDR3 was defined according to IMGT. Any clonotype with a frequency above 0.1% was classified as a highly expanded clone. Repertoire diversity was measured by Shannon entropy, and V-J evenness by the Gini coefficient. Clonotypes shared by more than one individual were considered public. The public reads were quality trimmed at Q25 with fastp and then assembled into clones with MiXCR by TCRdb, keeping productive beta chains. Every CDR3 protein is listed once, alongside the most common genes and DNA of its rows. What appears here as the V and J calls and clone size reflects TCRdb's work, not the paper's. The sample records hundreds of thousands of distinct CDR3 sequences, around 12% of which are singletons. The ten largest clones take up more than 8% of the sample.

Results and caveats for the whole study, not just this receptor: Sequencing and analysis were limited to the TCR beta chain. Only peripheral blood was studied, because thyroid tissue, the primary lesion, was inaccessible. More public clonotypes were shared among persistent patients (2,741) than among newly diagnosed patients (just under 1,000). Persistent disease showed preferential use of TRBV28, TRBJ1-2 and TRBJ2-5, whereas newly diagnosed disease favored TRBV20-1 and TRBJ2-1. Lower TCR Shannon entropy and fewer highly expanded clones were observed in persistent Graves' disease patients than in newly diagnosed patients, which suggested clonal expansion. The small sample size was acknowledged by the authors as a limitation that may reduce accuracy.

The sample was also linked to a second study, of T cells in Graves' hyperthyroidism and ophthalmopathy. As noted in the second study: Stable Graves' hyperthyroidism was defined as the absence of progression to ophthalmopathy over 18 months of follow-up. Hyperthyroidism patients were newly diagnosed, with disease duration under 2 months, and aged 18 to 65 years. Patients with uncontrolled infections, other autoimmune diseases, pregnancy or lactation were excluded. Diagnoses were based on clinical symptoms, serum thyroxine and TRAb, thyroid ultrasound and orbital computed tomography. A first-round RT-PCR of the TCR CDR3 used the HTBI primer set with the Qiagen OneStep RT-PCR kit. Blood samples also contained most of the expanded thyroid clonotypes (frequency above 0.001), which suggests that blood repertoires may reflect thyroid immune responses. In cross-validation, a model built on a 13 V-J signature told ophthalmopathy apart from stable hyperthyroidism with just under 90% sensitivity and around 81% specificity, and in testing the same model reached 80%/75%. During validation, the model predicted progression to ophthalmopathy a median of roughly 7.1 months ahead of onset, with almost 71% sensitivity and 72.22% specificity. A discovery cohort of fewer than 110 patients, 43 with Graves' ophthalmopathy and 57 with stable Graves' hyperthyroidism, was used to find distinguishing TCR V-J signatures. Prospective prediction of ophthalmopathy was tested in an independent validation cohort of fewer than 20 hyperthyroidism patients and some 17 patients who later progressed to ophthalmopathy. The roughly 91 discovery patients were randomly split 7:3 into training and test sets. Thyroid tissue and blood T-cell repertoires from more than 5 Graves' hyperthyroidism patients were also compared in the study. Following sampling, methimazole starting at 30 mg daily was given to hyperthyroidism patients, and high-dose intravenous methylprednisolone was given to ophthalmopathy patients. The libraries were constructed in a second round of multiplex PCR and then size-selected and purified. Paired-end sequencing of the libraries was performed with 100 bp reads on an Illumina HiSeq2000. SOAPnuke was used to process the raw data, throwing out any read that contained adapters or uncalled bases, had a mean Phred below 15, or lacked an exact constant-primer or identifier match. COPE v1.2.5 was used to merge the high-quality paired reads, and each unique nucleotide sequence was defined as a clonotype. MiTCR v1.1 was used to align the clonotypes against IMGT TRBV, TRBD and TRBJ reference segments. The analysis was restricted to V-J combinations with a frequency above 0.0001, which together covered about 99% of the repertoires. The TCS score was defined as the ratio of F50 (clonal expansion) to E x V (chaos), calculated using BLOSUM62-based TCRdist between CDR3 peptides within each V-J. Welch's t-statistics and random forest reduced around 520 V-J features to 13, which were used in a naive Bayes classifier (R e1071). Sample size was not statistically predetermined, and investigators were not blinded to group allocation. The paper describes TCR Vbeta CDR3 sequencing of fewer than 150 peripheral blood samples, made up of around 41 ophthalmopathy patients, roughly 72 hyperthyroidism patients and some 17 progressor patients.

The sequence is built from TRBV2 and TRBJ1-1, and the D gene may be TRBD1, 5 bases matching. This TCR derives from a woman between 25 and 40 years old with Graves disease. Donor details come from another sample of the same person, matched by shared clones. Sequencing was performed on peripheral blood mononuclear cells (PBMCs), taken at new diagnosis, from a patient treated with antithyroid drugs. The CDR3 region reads CASSEFLGRRGEAFF. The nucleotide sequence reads TGTGCCAGCAGTGAATTTTTGGGACGGCGGGGAGAAGCTTTCTTT.